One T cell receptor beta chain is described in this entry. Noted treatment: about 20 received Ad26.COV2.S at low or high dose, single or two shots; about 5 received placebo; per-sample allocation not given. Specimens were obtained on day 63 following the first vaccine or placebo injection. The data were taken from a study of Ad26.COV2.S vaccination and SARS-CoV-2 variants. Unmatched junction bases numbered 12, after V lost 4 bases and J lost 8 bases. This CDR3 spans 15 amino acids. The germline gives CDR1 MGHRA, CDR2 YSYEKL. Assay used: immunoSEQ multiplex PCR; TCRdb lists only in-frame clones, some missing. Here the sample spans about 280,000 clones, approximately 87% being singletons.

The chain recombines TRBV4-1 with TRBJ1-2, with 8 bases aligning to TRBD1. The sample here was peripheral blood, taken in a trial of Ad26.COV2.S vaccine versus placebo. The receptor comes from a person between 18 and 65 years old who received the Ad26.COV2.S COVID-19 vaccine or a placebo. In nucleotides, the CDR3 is TGCGCCAGCAGCCCTCTTTCGGACAGGGCGATGGGCTACACCTTC. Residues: CASSPLSDRAMGYTF.